The source of this T cell receptor (beta chain) is a study of pediatric ulcerative colitis. V was pared by 5 bases and J by 2 bases, with 9 bases between. CDR3 length: 12 residues. Germline V CDR1 and CDR2: SQVTM, ANQGSEA. Produced via immunoSEQ multiplex PCR; TCRdb's table is partial and in-frame only. The repertoire holds 35,000 to 45,000 clones, 70% to 90% seen once, with approximately 25% in the top ten. This clone has only one observation. The gene calls are TRBV29-1 and TRBJ1-1; no clear D. Source material: blood. The clonotype comes from a girl under 18 with moderate ulcerative colitis. CDR3 coding DNA: TGCAGCGTTCATCAAGGAAACACTGAAGCTTTCTTT. Its translation is CSVHQGNTEAFF.